The 26 T cell receptor beta chains reported below all come from one sample, sequenced in a study of blood T cell repertoires in COVID-19. Assay used: immunoSEQ multiplex PCR; TCRdb lists only in-frame clones, some missing. The sample lists approximately 280,000 clones, around 84% occurring once. Source material: PBMCs or T cells enriched from blood (not recorded which). The source of these receptors is a woman aged 45-60 years who had recovered from COVID-19.

The gene calls are TRBV25-1 and TRBJ2-1, with D unresolved. This CDR3 has 16 residues. Per the germline V gene, CDR1 is MGHDK and CDR2 is SYGVNS. Trimming pared 4 bases from V and 6 bases from J, leaving 19 bases between. Written as DNA, the CDR3 is TGTGCCAGCAGTGTTCGGCAGTCACTCCTAGGCAATGAGCAGTTCTTC. The encoded protein is CASSVRQSLLGNEQFF.

This chain uses TRBV30 with TRBJ2-5; 7 bases are shared with TRBD1. The ends lost 3 bases at V and 2 bases at J; junction bases unmatched: 9. CDR3 size: 15 residues. Per germline, CDR1 GTSNPN and CDR2 SVGIG (reference sequence). CDR3: CAWRSRGQYQETQYF. The CDR3 DNA reads TGTGCCTGGAGGTCACGGGGACAGTATCAAGAGACCCAGTACTTC.

The chain joins TRBV10-3 to TRBJ1-1, with TRBD1 matching 8 bases. Germline V gives CDR1 ENHRY, CDR2 SYGVKD. This CDR3 is built from 13 residues. The trim removed 9 bases at V and 3 bases at J, leaving 6 bases unmatched. CDR3 protein: CAITGTGYTEAFF. CDR3 DNA: TGTGCCATAACCGGGACAGGTTACACTGAAGCTTTCTTT.

The chain combines TRBV2 with TRBJ1-2; no definite D call. The germline V and J ends were trimmed by 4 bases and 5 bases, with 8 bases remaining between them. In germline, CDR1 is SNHLY, CDR2 FYNNEI. CDR3 length: 12 amino acids. CDR3 loop: CASSVEIYGYTF. CDR3 nucleotides: TGTGCCAGCAGTGTTGAGATATATGGCTACACCTTC.

The chain carries TRBV7-9 and TRBJ2-3, with 9 bases matching TRBD1. The junction had 4 bases not matched to a gene; V was cut back by 5 bases and J by 1 base. Germline loops: CDR1 SEHNR, CDR2 FQNEAQ (reference sequence). The length of the CDR3 is 15 residues. The CDR3 here is CASSPRQGGTDTQYF. The CDR3 DNA reads as TGTGCCAGCAGCCCCCGACAGGGGGGCACAGATACGCAGTATTTT.

The V call is TRBV5-1, the J call TRBJ2-3, with TRBD1 matching 8 bases. Germline V lookup: CDR1 SGHRS, CDR2 YFSETQ. V dropped 3 bases and J dropped 3; count of bases not matched to a gene: 18. The CDR3 covers 19 residues. Written as DNA, the CDR3 is TGCGCCAGCAGCTCGCCGGAAACAGGGGGAATCAGTTGGACAGATACGCAGTATTTT. Amino acid sequence: CASSSPETGGISWTDTQYF.

The chain joins TRBV30 to TRBJ1-1, with 11 nucleotides matching TRBD1. This CDR3 has 18 residues. With V trimmed by 6 bases and J by 1 base, 16 bases remained unmatched. Per germline, CDR1 GTSNPN and CDR2 SVGIG (reference sequence). The CDR3 sequence is CACRTRTGGIGKNTEAFF. DNA for the CDR3: TGTGCCTGCCGAACTAGGACAGGGGGCATAGGGAAGAACACTGAAGCTTTCTTT.

The V gene is TRBV19, the J gene TRBJ1-2; D ambiguous. The CDR3 contains 16 residues. V lost 4 bases to trimming and J lost 1 base, with 16 bases between them. Per the germline V gene, CDR1 is LNHDA and CDR2 is SQIVND (reference sequence). The CDR3 reads CASSTSPGSYNYGYTF. CDR3 nucleotides: TGTGCCAGTAGTACTTCTCCGGGGTCTTATAACTATGGCTACACCTTC.

Comments on this clone: Other DNA sequences in this specimen translate into the identical CDR3. This rearrangement joins TRBV7-2 to TRBJ2-1, with TRBD2 identical over 9 bases. Germline trimming cut 4 bases from V and 1 base from J; bases unmatched to any gene: 2. This CDR3 is 15 amino acids long. Germline CDR1 and CDR2: SGHTA and FQGNSA. CDR3 sequence: CASSSTSGSYNEQFF. The CDR3 DNA sequence: TGTGCCAGCAGCTCTACTAGCGGGTCCTACAATGAGCAGTTCTTC.

Only one count was recorded for this clone. V gene TRBV12-3 or TRBV12-4 combines with J gene TRBJ1-6; D possibly corresponds to TRBD1 (5 bases). V lost 7 bases, J lost 10 bases, and 11 bases lay in between. The CDR3 is 12 amino acids. DNA of the CDR3: TGTGCCAGCACCCAGCAGGGCTCACCCCTCCACTTT. Translated, it gives CASTQQGSPLHF.

The CDR3 coding sequence is TGTGCCAGCAGTTTGTCGTCGGTGACCCAGTACTTC. It codes for CASSLSSVTQYF. This chain connects TRBV12-3 or TRBV12-4 to TRBJ2-5; the D is unclear. The germline V and J ends were trimmed by 3 bases and 7 bases, with 9 bases remaining between them. The CDR3 is 12 amino acids.

The CDR3 protein is CATSRVRAGNYNEQFF. DNA for the CDR3: TGTGCCACCAGCAGAGTTCGAGCGGGGAATTACAATGAGCAGTTCTTC. This chain uses TRBV15 with TRBJ2-1, with 7 positions matching TRBD2. Germline trimming cut 1 base from V and 4 bases from J; bases unmatched to any gene: 7. CDR3 length: 16 amino acids. In germline, CDR1 is LNHNV, CDR2 YYDKDF (reference sequence).

The gene calls are TRBV7-2 and TRBJ1-2; 11 bases map to TRBD1. The junction had 20 bases not matched to a gene; V was cut back by 6 bases and J by 8 bases. Germline V CDR1 and CDR2: SGHTA, FQGNSA. The CDR3 has 18 residues. CDR3 DNA: TGTGCCAGCAGACGACCCGGGACAGGGGGAGTTAGGTATGAGGGCTACACCTTC. Protein product: CASRRPGTGGVRYEGYTF.

The chain couples TRBV7-9 to TRBJ1-4, with D hard to call. Germline lookup yields CDR1 SEHNR and CDR2 FQNEAQ (reference sequence). V lost 1 base, J lost 7 bases, and 7 bases lay in between. This CDR3 contains 13 residues. This CDR3 is CASSLGGIEKLFF. CDR3 in DNA: TGTGCCAGCAGCTTAGGAGGGATTGAAAAACTGTTTTTT. The variable domain in full, with the rest retrieved from reference TRBV7-9 and TRBJ1-4, is DTGVSQNPRHKITKRGQNVTFRCDPISEHNRLYWYRQTLGQGPEFLTYFQNEAQLEKSRLLSDRFSAERPKGSFSTLEIQRTEQGDSAMYLCASSLGGIEKLFFGSGTQLSVL.

This chain links TRBV7-2 with TRBJ2-2; no firm D call. The CDR3 runs to 13 residues. Germline V lookup: CDR1 SGHTA, CDR2 FQGNSA. Deletions cut 5 bases from V and 4 bases from J, with 8 bases between. CDR3 sequence reads: CASSLGPTGELFF. CDR3 nucleotide sequence: TGTGCCAGCAGCCTAGGGCCCACCGGGGAGCTGTTTTTT.

The rearrangement joins TRBV6-5 to TRBJ1-1, with a weak D call TRBD1 (6 bases). CDR3 size: 15 residues. V lost 0 bases and J lost 5, with 13 bases in between. CDR1 and CDR2 (germline): MNHEY, SVGAGI. The CDR3 sequence: CASSYSRGARTEAFF. In DNA, the CDR3 is TGTGCCAGCAGTTACTCCCGGGGGGCGCGGACTGAAGCTTTCTTT.

The CDR3 is CASSPLAGGGNEQFF. The CDR3 DNA reads TGTGCCAGCAGTCCCCTAGCGGGAGGCGGGAATGAGCAGTTCTTC. The V call is TRBV27, the J call TRBJ2-1; TRBD2 matches at 11 bases. The junction had 7 bases not matched to a gene; V was cut back by 5 bases and J by 7 bases. The CDR3 covers 15 residues. Per the germline V gene, CDR1 is MNHEY and CDR2 is SMNVEV (reference sequence).

The V call is TRBV5-1, the J call TRBJ1-1, with 7 positions matching TRBD1. The CDR3 length is 14 residues. V lost 3 bases and J lost 1; bases outside the gene matches: 3. Germline CDR1 SGHRS, CDR2 YFSETQ. CDR3 loop: CASSSRGENTEAFF. The CDR3 region has the DNA TGCGCCAGCAGCTCCAGGGGGGAGAACACTGAAGCTTTCTTT.

The rearrangement joins TRBV6-5 to TRBJ1-6, with D perhaps matching TRBD1 (5 bases). The CDR3 loop spans 15 amino acids. Trimming took 0 bases from V and 6 from J, leaving 9 bases between them. CDR1 MNHEY and CDR2 SVGAGI come from the germline V gene. CDR3 sequence (DNA): TGTGCCAGCAGTTACTCGACAGCAAGTAATTCACCCCTCCACTTT. Its translation is CASSYSTASNSPLHF.

This chain links TRBV29-1 with TRBJ1-1; possibly TRBD1 for D (5 bases). The CDR3 is 13 amino acids. Trimming cost V 3 bases and J 1 base, with 9 bases left between them. Per germline, CDR1 SQVTM and CDR2 ANQGSEA. As DNA, the CDR3 is TGCAGCGTTGACGGGGGTCAGAACACTGAAGCTTTCTTT. Protein product: CSVDGGQNTEAFF.

The J gene is TRBJ1-3, the V gene TRBV4-3; D ambiguous. Deletions cut 0 bases from V and 0 bases from J, with 12 bases between. CDR3 length equals 17 residues. The germline gives CDR1 LGHNA, CDR2 YSLEER. CDR3 loop: CASSQDVLTSSGNTIYF. The CDR3 nucleotides are TGCGCCAGCAGCCAAGATGTCCTTACATCCTCTGGAAACACCATATATTTT.

In DNA, the CDR3 is TGTGCCAGCAGCTGGACAGGCGATGAAAAACTGTTTTTT. This codes for CASSWTGDEKLFF. The chain employs TRBV5-6 and TRBJ1-4; 7 bases map to TRBD1. Unmatched junction bases numbered 2, after V lost 3 bases and J lost 6 bases. Germline CDR1 and CDR2: SGHDT and YYEEEE. This CDR3 contains 13 residues.

The chain links TRBV6-5 to TRBJ1-1; TRBD1 matches 7 bases. This CDR3 comprises 11 residues. Germline assignment: CDR1 MNHEY and CDR2 SVGAGI. V shed 5 bases and J 8 bases; nucleotides not matched to a gene: 2. CDR3 nucleotide sequence: TGTGCCAGCAGTCGACAGGGAGAAGCTTTCTTT. It is translated as CASSRQGEAFF.

V gene TRBV5-6 combines with J gene TRBJ2-5; 9 nucleotides match TRBD2. The CDR3 is 16 residues long. J was trimmed by 5 bases and V by 4 bases; bases with no gene match: 12. The germline V gene has CDR1 SGHDT and CDR2 YYEEEE. CDR3 protein: CASSPDGGGAWETQYF. DNA for the CDR3: TGTGCCAGCAGCCCGGACGGCGGGGGGGCATGGGAGACCCAGTACTTC. The variable domain in full, with the rest retrieved from reference TRBV5-6 and TRBJ2-5, is DAGVTQSPTHLIKTRGQQVTLRCSPKSGHDTVSWYQQALGQGPQFIFQYYEEEERQRGNFPDRFSGHQFPNYSSELNVNALLLGDSALYLCASSPDGGGAWETQYFGPGTRLLVL.

The chain uses TRBV7-2 and TRBJ1-5, with D uncertain. There are 15 residues in the CDR3. CDR1 and CDR2 (germline): SGHTA, FQGNSA. V lost 1 base and J lost 2, with 9 bases in between. CDR3 sequence reads: CASSLGRGGNQPQHF. Written as DNA, the CDR3 is TGTGCCAGCAGCTTAGGTCGGGGTGGCAATCAGCCCCAGCATTTT. The complete variable domain, with remaining parts taken from reference TRBV7-2 and TRBJ1-5, reads GAGVSQSPSNKVTEKGKDVELRCDPISGHTALYWYRQSLGQGLEFLIYFQGNSAPDKSGLPSDRFSAERTGGSVSTLTIQRTQQEDSAVYLCASSLGRGGNQPQHFGDGTRLSIL.

J is TRBJ2-3 and V is TRBV9; TRBD2 agrees at 7 bases. Trimming at V came to 0 bases and at J to 11 bases, leaving 3 bases not matched to a gene. Germline values: CDR1 SGDLS, CDR2 YYNGEE. The CDR3 totals 12 residues. The DNA of the CDR3 is TGTGCCAGCAGCGTAGGACTAGCTCGGCAGTATTTT. Translated: CASSVGLARQYF.